A selection of T cell receptor beta chains follows, all from one sample in a study of shared clonotypes between healthy human individuals. The data were produced by immunoSEQ multiplex PCR, yet TCRdb's version contains in-frame clones alone and is incomplete. The table lists hundreds of thousands of clones, over 60% of them singletons. Sequenced sample: PBMCs. All receptors derive from a woman aged 40 to 50 in good health. Some clones in this sample may be carry-over from other donors' samples. The CDR3 runs from the conserved cysteine through the conserved F or W. The order of the fields is CDR3 protein, CDR3 DNA, D gene, V gene, J gene, clone size. A D gene is named only where the DNA matches it firmly. Rows give clone size only sometimes, using once, few, many, or a class for an expanded clone.

CDR3: CATSLDRARNTIYF
DNA: TGTGCCACCAGCCTGGACAGGGCTCGAAACACCATATATTTT
D: TRBD1
V: TRBV15
J: TRBJ1-3
size: NA

CDR3: CASSFSLREQYF
DNA: TGTGCCAGCAGTTTCAGCCTTAGGGAGCAGTACTTC
D: NA
V: TRBV28
J: TRBJ2-7
size: NA

CDR3: CASSQGGAGLNEKLFF
DNA: TGTGCCAGCAGTCAGGGGGGCGCGGGGCTCAATGAAAAACTGTTTTTT
D: TRBD1
V: TRBV2
J: TRBJ1-4
size: NA

CDR3: CSVGWTSGITGELFF
DNA: TGCAGCGTTGGATGGACTAGCGGGATCACCGGGGAGCTGTTTTTT
D: TRBD2
V: TRBV29-1
J: TRBJ2-2
size: NA

CDR3: CASSLSGILYEQYF
DNA: TGTGCCAGCAGCTTATCTGGGATTCTCTACGAGCAGTACTTC
D: NA
V: TRBV11-2
J: TRBJ2-7
size: NA

CDR3: CASSPTGYGYTF
DNA: TGTGCCAGCAGTCCAACAGGGTATGGCTACACCTTC
D: NA
V: TRBV28
J: TRBJ1-2
size: few

CDR3: CASSQEASSTTVGQPQHF
DNA: TGTGCCAGCAGCCAAGAGGCCTCAAGCACCACCGTGGGTCAGCCCCAGCATTTT
D: NA
V: TRBV4-2
J: TRBJ1-5
size: few

CDR3: CASSTSATGELFF
DNA: TGTGCCAGCAGCACCAGTGCCACCGGGGAGCTGTTTTTT
D: NA
V: TRBV9
J: TRBJ2-2
size: NA

CDR3: CASREWVGKNIQYF
DNA: TGTGCCAGCAGAGAATGGGTAGGCAAAAACATTCAGTACTTC
D: NA
V: TRBV2
J: TRBJ2-4
size: NA

CDR3: CASSVGRGSGSLGETQYF
DNA: TGTGCCAGCAGCGTAGGGAGGGGAAGCGGGAGTCTGGGAGAGACCCAGTACTTC
D: TRBD2
V: TRBV9
J: TRBJ2-5
size: NA

CDR3: CASSGTSGEQYF
DNA: TGTGCCAGCAGCGGGACATCTGGAGAGCAGTACTTC
D: NA
V: TRBV9
J: TRBJ2-7
size: NA

CDR3: CASSSTGYGNTIYF
DNA: TGTGCCAGCAGCAGTACAGGGTATGGAAACACCATATATTTT
D: NA
V: TRBV7-8
J: TRBJ1-3
size: NA

CDR3: CAIYDRSISYEQYF
DNA: TGTGCCATCTATGACAGGTCCATCTCCTACGAGCAGTACTTC
D: NA
V: TRBV10-3
J: TRBJ2-7
size: NA

CDR3: CASSLVGALHEQYF
DNA: TGTGCCAGCAGCTTGGTGGGAGCTTTACACGAGCAGTACTTC
D: NA
V: TRBV5-4
J: TRBJ2-7
size: NA

CDR3: CASSQDLLSPRGRAFF
DNA: TGTGCCAGCAGCCAAGACTTACTAAGCCCTCGGGGGCGGGCTTTCTTT
D: NA
V: TRBV4-2
J: TRBJ1-1
size: NA

CDR3: CAWDRDLRTDTQYF
DNA: TGTGCCTGGGACCGAGACTTACGCACAGATACGCAGTATTTT
D: NA
V: TRBV30
J: TRBJ2-3
size: NA